These 20 T cell receptor beta chains share one sample of origin, sequenced in a study of T cell repertoires in cytomegalovirus infection. Their specific antigens are unknown. Each CDR3 protein gets one entry after TCRdb re-called the reads with MiXCR. The sample holds roughly 78,000 distinct CDR3 sequences, 35% to 45% seen once. The material was CD8+ T cells from cultured PBMCs, obtained from culture after CMV antigen stimulation. The source of these receptors is a human donor in good health (CMV status not recorded). Some clones in this sample may be carry-over from other donors' samples.

The genes are TRBV20-1 and TRBJ1-5; possible D gene TRBD1, 5 bases. Trimming removed 4 bases from V and 4 bases from J, with 17 bases in between. There are 15 residues in the CDR3. Germline loops: CDR1 DFQATT, CDR2 SNEGSKA (reference sequence). The CDR3 sequence is CSATVPRGGNQPQHF. CDR3 bases: TGCAGTGCTACCGTCCCGCGGGGGGGGAATCAGCCCCAGCATTTT.

The V call is TRBV15, the J call TRBJ2-2; D unclear. Trimming shortened V by 0 bases and J by 6 bases, and 5 bases separated the two germline ends. CDR1 is LNHNV, CDR2 YYDKDF, per germline (reference sequence). The CDR3 totals 13 residues. Here the CDR3 DNA reads TGTGCCACCAGCAGAGAAAGGCCCGGGGAGCTGTTTTTT. It is translated as CATSRERPGELFF.

The chain joins TRBV5-6 to TRBJ1-1, with 8 nucleotides matching TRBD1. CDR1 and CDR2 from the germline V gene are SGHDT and YYEEEE. Trimming at V came to 3 bases and at J to 11 bases, leaving 12 bases not matched to a gene. CDR3 length: 14 amino acids. CDR3: CASSWGTGPSGAFF. DNA of the CDR3: TGTGCCAGCAGCTGGGGGACAGGCCCGTCAGGGGCTTTCTTT.

This clonotype was found many times. This chain uses TRBV6-2 or TRBV6-3 with TRBJ2-7; possibly TRBD1 for D (6 bases). Germline CDR1 MNHEY, CDR2 SVGEGT. Trimming stripped 5 bases from V and 10 bases from J, with 27 bases between. The CDR3 extends over 16 amino acids. The CDR3 region is CASSHWTDPRALGQYF. The CDR3, as DNA: TGTGCCAGCAGTCACTGGACAGACCCACGGGCCCTAGGACAGTACTTC.

The gene calls are TRBV29-1 and TRBJ1-5; no clear D. Trimming removed 7 bases from V and 4 bases from J, with 14 bases in between. CDR3 length: 13 residues. Germline values: CDR1 SQVTM, CDR2 ANQGSEA. In DNA, the CDR3 is TGCAGCGCCTCGGACGGATTTAATCAGCCCCAGCATTTT. It yields the protein CSASDGFNQPQHF. Variable domain in full (rest from reference TRBV29-1 and TRBJ1-5): SAVISQKPSRDICQRGTSLTIQCQVDSQVTMMFWYRQQPGQSLTLIATANQGSEATYESGFVIDKFPISRPNLTFSTLTVSNMSPEDSSIYLCSASDGFNQPQHFGDGTRLSIL.

This clonotype has a handful of counts. This chain uses TRBV7-2 with TRBJ2-7; D tentatively reads TRBD1 or TRBD2 (6 bases each). Germline-derived CDR1 and CDR2 are SGHTA and FQGNSA. The CDR3 runs 14 residues. V lost 4 bases and J lost 3, with 13 bases in between. The CDR3 here is CASSWNREDYEQYF. CDR3 DNA sequence: TGTGCCAGCAGCTGGAACAGGGAGGACTACGAGCAGTACTTC.

The V gene is TRBV6-6, the J gene TRBJ1-2; no reliable D call. This CDR3 is 14 amino acids long. Germline CDR1 and CDR2: MNHNY and SVGAGI (reference sequence). The germline V and J ends were trimmed by 2 bases and 2 bases, with 9 bases remaining between them. The CDR3 coding sequence is TGTGCCAGCAGTTACGTCACGGAGAACTATGGCTACACCTTC. It translates to CASSYVTENYGYTF.

The chain is built from TRBV7-9 and TRBJ2-1; D could derive from TRBD1 or TRBD2 (5 bases each). The CDR3 runs to 11 residues. Germline loops: CDR1 SEHNR, CDR2 FQNEAQ (reference sequence). The V gene lost 11 bases and the J gene lost 7 bases, with 12 bases spanning the gap. The DNA for the CDR3 is TGTGCCGGGGCAGGCGGGAATGAGCAGTTCTTC. Its translation is CAGAGGNEQFF.

This clonotype showed up just a few times. This chain uses TRBV19 with TRBJ2-1; TRBD2 agrees at 8 bases. From germline, CDR1 is LNHDA and CDR2 SQIVND (reference sequence). Trimming at V came to 7 bases and at J to 7 bases, leaving 12 bases not matched to a gene. CDR3 size: 15 residues. DNA of the CDR3: TGTGCCAGTAACCCAGCGGGGGTAACGGGGAATGAGCAGTTCTTC. Its protein product is CASNPAGVTGNEQFF.

The chain employs TRBV27 and TRBJ2-5, with 9 bases lining up with TRBD2. J gave up 4 bases and V 7 bases, and 10 bases lay outside the gene matches. The CDR3 has 15 amino acids. In germline, CDR1 is MNHEY, CDR2 SMNVEV (reference sequence). CDR3 sequence reads: CASIAGGPDRETQYF. The CDR3 DNA follows: TGTGCCAGCATTGCGGGGGGGCCGGATCGAGAGACCCAGTACTTC.

The chain links TRBV7-2 to TRBJ2-1; TRBD2 matches 11 bases. Trimming cost V 2 bases and J 8 bases; bases outside gene matches: 5. Germline V gene sequence: CDR1 SGHTA, CDR2 FQGNSA. CDR3 length: 15 residues. CDR3 sequence: CASSLTSGGWDEQFF. CDR3 nucleotides: TGTGCCAGCAGCTTAACTAGCGGGGGCTGGGATGAGCAGTTCTTC.

This clonotype was detected a few times. The chain joins TRBV7-6 to TRBJ1-2; 8 bases agree with TRBD1. CDR1 SGHVS and CDR2 FNYEAQ come from the germline V gene. The CDR3 runs 13 residues. The V gene end was trimmed by 1 base and the J gene end by 8 bases; junction bases not matched to a gene: 3. The chain's CDR3 is CASSLEAGGGYTF. DNA of the CDR3: TGTGCCAGCAGCTTAGAGGCAGGGGGCGGCTACACCTTC. Complete variable domain (other parts from reference TRBV7-6 and TRBJ1-2): GAGVSQSPRYKVTKRGQDVALRCDPISGHVSLYWYRQALGQGPEFLTYFNYEAQQDKSGLPNDRFSAERPEGSISTLTIQRTEQRDSAMYRCASSLEAGGGYTFGSGTRLTVV.

CDR3 sequence: CASSSGTGGVETQYF. The CDR3 DNA follows: TGTGCCAGCAGTTCCGGGACAGGGGGCGTAGAGACCCAGTACTTC. This sequence joins TRBV28 and TRBJ2-5, with 12 nucleotides matching TRBD1. CDR1 is MDHEN, CDR2 SYDVKM, per germline. After removal of 4 bases from V and 4 bases from J, the junction contained 4 bases not matched to a gene. The CDR3 totals 15 residues. The variable domain in full, completed from reference TRBV28 and TRBJ2-5, reads DVKVTQSSRYLVKRTGEKVFLECVQDMDHENMFWYRQDPGLGLRLIYFSYDVKMKEKGDIPEGYSVSREKKERFSLILESASTNQTSMYLCASSSGTGGVETQYFGPGTRLLVL.

The CDR3 DNA is TGTGCCAGCAGCCACCCGGGACAGGGAACTGGGGCCAACGTCCTGACTTTC. Its protein product is CASSHPGQGTGANVLTF. The rearrangement joins TRBV7-4 to TRBJ2-6; 9 nucleotides match TRBD1. V dropped 5 bases and J dropped 2; count of bases not matched to a gene: 7. This CDR3 is 17 amino acids long. Germline CDR1 is SGHVT and CDR2 is SQSDAQ.

The chain recombines TRBV5-8 with TRBJ1-3; no definite D call. V was shortened by 5 bases and J by 1 base, with 16 bases between the two germline ends. CDR1 is SGHTS and CDR2 is YDEGEE in the germline V gene. The CDR3 extends over 16 amino acids. This CDR3 reads CASSSLVWDSGNTIYF. The CDR3 DNA reads as TGTGCCAGCAGTTCGTTGGTTTGGGATTCTGGAAACACCATATATTTT. The whole variable domain, remainder taken from reference TRBV5-8 and TRBJ1-3, is EAGVTQSPTHLIKTRGQQATLRCSPISGHTSVYWYQQALGLGLQFLLWYDEGEERNRGNFPPRFSGRQFPNYSSELNVNALELEDSALYLCASSSLVWDSGNTIYFGEGSWLTVV.

This chain links TRBV14 with TRBJ2-1, with a tentative D call TRBD2 (6 bases). The length of the CDR3 is 18 residues. V shed 0 bases and J shed 7 bases, with 22 bases lying between them. The germline CDR1 and CDR2 sequences are SGHDN and FVKESK. The CDR3 region has the DNA TGTGCCAGCAGCCAAGATTCAGGACCGACGACTGGAGGGAATGAGCAGTTCTTC. Translation gives CASSQDSGPTTGGNEQFF.

This rearrangement joins TRBV28 to TRBJ2-5; perhaps D is TRBD1 or TRBD2 (6 bases each). V was cut by 5 bases and J by 7 bases, with 14 bases left in between. The length of the CDR3 is 13 residues. Germline V lookup: CDR1 MDHEN, CDR2 SYDVKM. This CDR3 is CASSQGTRGTQYF. In DNA form, the CDR3 reads TGTGCCAGCAGTCAGGGGACTCGAGGGACCCAGTACTTC.

This sequence joins TRBV14 and TRBJ1-1, with D possibly being TRBD1 (5 bases). Per the germline V gene, CDR1 is SGHDN and CDR2 is FVKESK. V was shortened by 1 base and J by 1 base, with 19 bases between the two germline ends. CDR3 length: 18 residues. The CDR3 reads CASSQARFGFGQNTEAFF. CDR3 nucleotide sequence: TGTGCCAGCAGCCAAGCCCGATTCGGATTCGGACAGAACACTGAAGCTTTCTTT.

The chain has TRBV7-9 and TRBJ2-2; TRBD1 agrees at 7 bases. There are 18 residues in the CDR3. Germline CDR1 reads SEHNR; CDR2 reads FQNEAQ (reference sequence). The ends lost 1 base at V and 3 bases at J; junction bases unmatched: 11. CDR3 in DNA: TGTGCCAGCAGCTTAGAAGCCAAGGGGGCAAAATACACCGGGGAGCTGTTTTTT. Translation gives CASSLEAKGAKYTGELFF.

This clonotype was found many times. The chain couples TRBV7-9 to TRBJ2-5; perhaps TRBD2 as D (6 bases). Germline values: CDR1 SEHNR, CDR2 FQNEAQ (reference sequence). With 3 bases removed from V and 1 base from J, the gap between germline ends came to 15 bases. There are 16 residues in the CDR3. CDR3 in DNA: TGTGCCAGCAGCTTGGTGATACTAGCAGCCCAAGAGACCCAGTACTTC. It codes for CASSLVILAAQETQYF.